This is a list of T cell receptor beta chains from one sample in a study of blood T cells in healthy people across ages. MiXCR was run by TCRdb on the 5' RACE reads, yielding one entry per CDR3 protein. The sample has hundreds of thousands of distinct CDR3 sequences; 24% are singletons. This sample also appeared in a second study, on T cells of mothers and their children.

The sequenced material came from blood. The receptor source for this set is a boy aged 10-17 years in good health. Each CDR3 is given with its conserved first and last residue.

v_gene | CDR3aa
TRBV18 | CASSPGTGGPDTGELFF
TRBV6-4 | CASRPASGSSDTQYF
TRBV6-5 | CAAAGATNEKLFF
TRBV12-3/TRBV12-4 | CASSPGGQTQYF
TRBV15 | CATSSLGQENSPLHF
TRBV29-1 | CSVEIGQEGSYKQYF
TRBV6-1 | CASRLLSHTDTQYF
TRBV18 | CASSFRGPWETQYF
TRBV6-5 | CASSYSKGAIGKLFF
TRBV30 | CAWSVLRLAGDNEQFF
TRBV20-1 | CSARVGQGVRDTQYF
TRBV5-1 | CASSLWTTAKNIQYF
TRBV7-9 | CASSFEGDTEAFF
TRBV27 | CASSLQGSYEQYF
TRBV12-3/TRBV12-4 | CASSPRQPNTGELFF
TRBV24-1 | CANSDGAGLSGYNGQFF
TRBV27 | CASSIAGRTGNYGYTF
TRBV4-2 | CASRGKSSYEQYF